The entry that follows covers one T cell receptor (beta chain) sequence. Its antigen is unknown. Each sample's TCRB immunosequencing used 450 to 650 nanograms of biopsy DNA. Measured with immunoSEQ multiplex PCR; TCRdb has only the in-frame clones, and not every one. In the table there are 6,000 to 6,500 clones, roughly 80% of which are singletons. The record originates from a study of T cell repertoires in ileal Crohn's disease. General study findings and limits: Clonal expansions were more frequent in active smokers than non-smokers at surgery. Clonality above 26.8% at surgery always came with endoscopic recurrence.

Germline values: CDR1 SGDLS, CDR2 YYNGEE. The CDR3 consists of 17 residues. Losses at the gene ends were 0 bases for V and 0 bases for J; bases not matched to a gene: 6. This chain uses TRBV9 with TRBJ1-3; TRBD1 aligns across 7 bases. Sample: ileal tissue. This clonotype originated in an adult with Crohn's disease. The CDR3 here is CASSVASGGFSGNTIYF. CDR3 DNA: TGTGCCAGCAGCGTAGCATCAGGGGGGTTCTCTGGAAACACCATATATTTT.